A selection of T cell receptor beta chains follows, all from one sample in a study of blood T cell repertoires in COVID-19. The protocol was immunoSEQ multiplex PCR, while the TCRdb copy is restricted to in-frame clones and leaves out a portion. This sample yields roughly 200,000 clones, of which 70% to 80% are seen a single time; roughly 8.7% belongs to the top ten. Sequencing input: peripheral blood. The receptors stem from a woman aged 45-59 years with active or convalescent COVID-19. The CDR3 runs from the conserved cysteine through the conserved F or W. Fields, in order: clone size, J gene, D gene, V gene, CDR3 protein, CDR3 DNA. D genes are given only for firm matches. Where a row states a size, it is once, few, many or the class of an expanded clone; other rows omit it.

NA	TRBJ2-3	NA	TRBV27	CASSPSTYTQYF	TGTGCCAGCAGCCCCTCAACATATACGCAGTATTTT
many	TRBJ1-2	TRBD1	TRBV5-1	CASSLERDRGTNYGYTF	TGCGCCAGCAGCTTGGAACGGGACAGGGGGACTAACTATGGCTACACCTTC
once	TRBJ1-1	TRBD1	TRBV3-1/TRBV3-2	CASSQVQGGTEAFF	TGTGCCAGCAGCCAAGTTCAGGGGGGCACTGAAGCTTTCTTT
NA	TRBJ1-2	TRBD1	TRBV15	CATSLNRGGYGYTF	TGTGCCACCAGCCTAAACAGGGGGGGTTATGGCTACACCTTC
few	TRBJ2-7	NA	TRBV27	CASSFVSLPHYEQYF	TGTGCCAGCAGTTTCGTTTCCCTACCGCACTACGAGCAGTACTTC
NA	TRBJ1-2	TRBD1	TRBV7-3	CASSLGERQGEGYTF	TGTGCCAGCAGCTTAGGGGAGAGACAGGGGGAAGGCTACACCTTC
NA	TRBJ1-2	TRBD1	TRBV7-9	CASSLGAAGGLYGYTF	TGTGCCAGCAGCTTGGGGGCGGCAGGGGGACTCTATGGCTACACCTTC
many	TRBJ2-7	TRBD2	TRBV9	CASSVLAGESFEQYF	TGTGCCAGCAGCGTTTTAGCGGGGGAGAGCTTCGAGCAGTACTTC
NA	TRBJ2-7	NA	TRBV28	CASSSETPHEQYF	TGTGCCAGCAGTTCTGAAACACCCCACGAGCAGTACTTC
few	TRBJ2-2	NA	TRBV19	CASSKRQVGTGELFF	TGTGCCAGTAGTAAGAGACAGGTTGGGACCGGGGAGCTGTTTTTT
NA	TRBJ2-5	TRBD2	TRBV2	CASSEAIAGGQETQYF	TGTGCCAGCAGTGAAGCGATAGCGGGGGGACAAGAGACCCAGTACTTC
once	TRBJ1-2	NA	TRBV30	CAWIPREGLKGYTF	TGTGCCTGGATTCCGAGGGAGGGCTTGAAGGGCTACACCTTC
NA	TRBJ2-2	NA	TRBV18	CASSRDTGELFF	TGTGCCAGCTCCCGGGACACCGGGGAGCTGTTTTTT
NA	TRBJ2-5	NA	TRBV7-9	CASSLASTRRETQYF	TGTGCCAGCAGCTTAGCGTCCACTAGACGAGAGACCCAGTACTTC
NA	TRBJ2-3	NA	TRBV29-1	CSVKRPITTDTQYF	TGCAGCGTTAAGCGACCGATAACCACAGATACGCAGTATTTT
once	TRBJ2-1	TRBD2	TRBV7-2	CASSLVASGYNEQFF	TGTGCCAGCAGCTTAGTGGCTAGCGGGTACAATGAGCAGTTCTTC
NA	TRBJ1-2	TRBD1	TRBV4-1	CASSQVLTGGDGYTF	TGCGCCAGCAGCCAAGTTTTAACAGGGGGCGATGGCTACACCTTC
NA	TRBJ2-7	NA	TRBV5-5	CASSTRVAYEQYF	TGTGCCAGCAGCACCAGGGTAGCCTACGAGCAGTACTTC
NA	TRBJ2-7	TRBD2	TRBV6-2/TRBV6-3	CASTPRTSGTPRSEQYF	TGTGCCAGCACCCCTCGGACTAGCGGGACCCCGAGAAGCGAGCAGTACTTC
once	TRBJ2-7	NA	TRBV5-1	CASSFDRYEQYF	TGCGCCAGCAGCTTTGACAGATACGAGCAGTACTTC
NA	TRBJ2-3	TRBD2	TRBV19	CASSLRLAGGLDTQYF	TGTGCCAGTAGTCTGAGGCTAGCGGGGGGTCTGGATACGCAGTATTTT
NA	TRBJ2-7	TRBD2	TRBV6-5	CASRTGTSGTYEQYF	TGTGCCAGCAGAACCGGGACTAGCGGGACGTACGAGCAGTACTTC
NA	TRBJ1-2	TRBD1	TRBV7-9	CASSLGGQDPNYGYTF	TGTGCCAGCAGCCTGGGGGGACAGGATCCTAACTATGGCTACACCTTC
NA	TRBJ1-2	NA	TRBV2	CASSGTTASYGYTF	TGTGCCAGCAGTGGGACGACAGCCTCCTATGGCTACACCTTC
NA	TRBJ2-1	TRBD1	TRBV7-2	CASSTGTGLLNEQFF	TGTGCCAGCAGCACCGGGACAGGGCTATTGAATGAGCAGTTCTTC
NA	TRBJ2-1	TRBD1	TRBV3-1/TRBV3-2	CASSPRDREDEQFF	TGTGCCAGCAGCCCCCGGGACAGGGAGGATGAGCAGTTCTTC
NA	TRBJ1-2	TRBD1	TRBV19	CASSMDRGNYGYTF	TGTGCCAGTAGTATGGACAGGGGAAACTATGGCTACACCTTC
NA	TRBJ2-7	TRBD1	TRBV25-1	CASSDSRTGDYEQYF	TGTGCCAGCAGTGATTCCCGGACAGGGGACTACGAGCAGTACTTC
NA	TRBJ1-1	NA	TRBV19	CASSISPGNTEAFF	TGTGCCAGTAGTATAAGCCCGGGGAACACTGAAGCTTTCTTT
NA	TRBJ1-4	TRBD1	TRBV4-3	CASSQGQGSEKLFF	TGCGCCAGCAGCCAGGGACAGGGGAGTGAAAAACTGTTTTTT
NA	TRBJ1-2	NA	TRBV14	CASSHLTGIEGYTF	TGTGCCAGCAGCCACCTTACAGGCATAGAGGGCTACACCTTC
NA	TRBJ1-5	NA	TRBV5-6	CASSLNGRRSNQPQHF	TGTGCCAGCAGCTTGAACGGGAGGAGAAGCAATCAGCCCCAGCATTTT
few	TRBJ1-6	TRBD1	TRBV7-9	CASSSKELDRASPLHF	TGTGCCAGCAGCTCGAAAGAATTGGACAGGGCGTCACCCCTCCACTTT
NA	TRBJ2-5	NA	TRBV19	CASTRVAGPQETQYF	TGTGCCAGTACGCGGGTAGCAGGCCCACAAGAGACCCAGTACTTC
once	TRBJ2-2	NA	TRBV6-5	CASRLSNTGELFF	TGTGCCAGCAGACTGTCGAACACCGGGGAGCTGTTTTTT
NA	TRBJ1-5	NA	TRBV6-5	CASGEWSSNQPQHF	TGTGCCAGCGGGGAGTGGTCTAGCAATCAGCCCCAGCATTTT
NA	TRBJ2-3	NA	TRBV15	CATSEGRTTDTQYF	TGTGCCACCAGCGAGGGCAGAACCACAGATACGCAGTATTTT
NA	TRBJ1-2	TRBD1	TRBV3-1/TRBV3-2	CASSHRQGTYGYTF	TGTGCCAGCAGCCATCGACAGGGGACGTATGGCTACACCTTC
many	TRBJ2-7	TRBD1	TRBV6-2/TRBV6-3	CASSPGQGREQYF	TGTGCCAGCAGTCCGGGACAGGGGAGGGAGCAGTACTTC
NA	TRBJ1-2	TRBD1	TRBV7-2	CASSRSQGPYGYTF	TGTGCCAGCAGCCGCTCACAGGGGCCCTATGGCTACACCTTC
NA	TRBJ2-7	NA	TRBV5-1	CASSLDAGPSYEQYF	TGCGCCAGCAGCTTGGATGCGGGGCCGTCCTACGAGCAGTACTTC
NA	TRBJ1-1	NA	TRBV2	CASSERTAEAFF	TGTGCCAGCAGTGAGAGAACAGCTGAAGCTTTCTTT
NA	TRBJ2-7	TRBD1	TRBV5-1	CASSLGTGGAYEQYF	TGCGCCAGCAGCTTGGGGACAGGGGGTGCCTACGAGCAGTACTTC